The T cell receptor beta chain under discussion was sequenced for a study of response to subunit inactivated influenza vaccine. General observations from the study: Each seasonal flu vaccination may recruit only limited new T cells, authors suggested.

There are a few counts of this clonotype. The antigen is undetermined. Via MiXCR, TCRdb re-called the RT-PCR reads, giving one row per CDR3 protein. The repertoire has over 150,000 distinct CDR3 sequences, approximately 10% of them found once; the top ten carry 9.5% to 15%. There are 16 residues in the CDR3. Germline assignment: CDR1 LGHDT and CDR2 YNNKEL (reference sequence). V was cut by 0 bases and J by 4 bases, with 12 bases left in between. The TCR originated in a man aged 45 to 65 who received an inactivated influenza vaccine. Sequenced material: non-naive T cells sorted from PBMCs, taken around seven weeks after vaccination. V gene TRBV3-1 combines with J gene TRBJ2-2; D may match TRBD1 or TRBD2 (5 bases each). The CDR3 coding sequence is TGTGCCAGCAGCCAAGATGACCGGGGCTCCACCGGGGAGCTGTTTTTT. Translated: CASSQDDRGSTGELFF.